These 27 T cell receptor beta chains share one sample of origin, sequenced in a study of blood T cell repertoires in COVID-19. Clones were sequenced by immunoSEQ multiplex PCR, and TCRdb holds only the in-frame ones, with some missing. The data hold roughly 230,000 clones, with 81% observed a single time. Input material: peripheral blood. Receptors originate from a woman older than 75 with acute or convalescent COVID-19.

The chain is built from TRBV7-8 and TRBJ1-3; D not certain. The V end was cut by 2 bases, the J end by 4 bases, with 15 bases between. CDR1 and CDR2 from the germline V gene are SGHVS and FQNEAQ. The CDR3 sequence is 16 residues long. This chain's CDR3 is CASSLLNRESGNTIYF. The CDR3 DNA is TGTGCCAGCAGCTTATTAAATCGAGAGTCAGGAAACACCATATATTTT.

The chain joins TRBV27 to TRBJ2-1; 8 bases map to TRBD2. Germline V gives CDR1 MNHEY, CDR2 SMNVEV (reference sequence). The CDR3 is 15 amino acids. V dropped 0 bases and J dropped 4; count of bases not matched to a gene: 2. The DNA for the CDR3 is TGTGCCAGCAGTTTATCTTTAGCGGGATACAATGAGCAGTTCTTC. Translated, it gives CASSLSLAGYNEQFF.

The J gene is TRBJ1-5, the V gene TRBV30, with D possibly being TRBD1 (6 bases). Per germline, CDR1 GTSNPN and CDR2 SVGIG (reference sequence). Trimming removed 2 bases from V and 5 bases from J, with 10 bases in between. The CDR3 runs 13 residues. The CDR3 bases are TGTGCCTGGAGTAGAGGGGGGGATCAGCCCCAGCATTTT. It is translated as CAWSRGGDQPQHF.

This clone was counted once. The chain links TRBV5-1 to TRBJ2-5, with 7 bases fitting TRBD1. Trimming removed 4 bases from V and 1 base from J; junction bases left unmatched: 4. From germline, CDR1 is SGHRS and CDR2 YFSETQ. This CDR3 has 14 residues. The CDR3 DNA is TGCGCCAGCAGCCGCGCAGGGGGCCAAGAGACCCAGTACTTC. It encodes CASSRAGGQETQYF.

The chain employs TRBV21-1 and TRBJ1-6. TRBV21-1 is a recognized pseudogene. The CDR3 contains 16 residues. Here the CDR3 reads CASSKASDLVGSPLHF. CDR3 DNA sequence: TGTGCCAGCAGCAAAGCGTCAGACTTAGTGGGTTCACCCCTCCACTTT.

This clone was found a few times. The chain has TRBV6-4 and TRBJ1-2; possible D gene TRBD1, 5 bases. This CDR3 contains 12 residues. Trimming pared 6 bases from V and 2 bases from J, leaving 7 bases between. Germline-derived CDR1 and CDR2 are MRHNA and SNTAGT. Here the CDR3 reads CASRGGNYGYTF. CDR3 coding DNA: TGTGCCAGCAGGGGGGGGAACTATGGCTACACCTTC.

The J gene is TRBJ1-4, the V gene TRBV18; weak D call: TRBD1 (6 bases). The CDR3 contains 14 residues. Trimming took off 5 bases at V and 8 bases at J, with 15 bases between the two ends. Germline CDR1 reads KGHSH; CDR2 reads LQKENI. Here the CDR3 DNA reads TGTGCCAGCTCAAACGCGGGGGGCGAGGAAAAACTGTTTTTT. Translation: CASSNAGGEEKLFF.

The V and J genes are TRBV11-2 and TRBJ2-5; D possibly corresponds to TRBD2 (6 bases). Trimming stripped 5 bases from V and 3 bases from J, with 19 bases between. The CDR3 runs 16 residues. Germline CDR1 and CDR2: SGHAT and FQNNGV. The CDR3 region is CASSPTLTRAKETQYF. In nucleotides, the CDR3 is TGTGCCAGCAGCCCGACGCTGACTAGGGCAAAAGAGACCCAGTACTTC.

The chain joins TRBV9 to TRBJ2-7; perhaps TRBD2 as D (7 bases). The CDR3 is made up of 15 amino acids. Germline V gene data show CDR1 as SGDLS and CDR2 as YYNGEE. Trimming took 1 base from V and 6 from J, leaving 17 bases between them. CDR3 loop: CASSVSPGGLGEQYF. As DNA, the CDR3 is TGTGCCAGCAGCGTATCCCCCGGGGGGCTGGGCGAGCAGTACTTC.

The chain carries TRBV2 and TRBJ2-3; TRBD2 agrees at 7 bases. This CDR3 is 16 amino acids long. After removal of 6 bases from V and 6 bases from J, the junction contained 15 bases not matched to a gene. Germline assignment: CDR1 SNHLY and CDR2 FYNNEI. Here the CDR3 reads CASRRGRSGTWDTQYF. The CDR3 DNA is TGTGCCAGCAGACGGGGCCGAAGCGGGACGTGGGATACGCAGTATTTT.

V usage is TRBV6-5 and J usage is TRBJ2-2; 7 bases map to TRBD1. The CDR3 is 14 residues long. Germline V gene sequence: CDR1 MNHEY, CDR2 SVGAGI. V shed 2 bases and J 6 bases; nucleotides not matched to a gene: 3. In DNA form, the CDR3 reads TGTGCCAGCAGTTACAACAGGGGCTCCGGGGAGCTGTTTTTT. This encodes CASSYNRGSGELFF.

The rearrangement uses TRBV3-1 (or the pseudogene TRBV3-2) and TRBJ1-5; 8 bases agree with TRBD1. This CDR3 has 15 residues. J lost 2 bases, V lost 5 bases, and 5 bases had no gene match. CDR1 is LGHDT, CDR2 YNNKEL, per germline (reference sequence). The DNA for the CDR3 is TGTGCCAGCAGCGTAGGGACAGGCGGCAATCAGCCCCAGCATTTT. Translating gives CASSVGTGGNQPQHF.

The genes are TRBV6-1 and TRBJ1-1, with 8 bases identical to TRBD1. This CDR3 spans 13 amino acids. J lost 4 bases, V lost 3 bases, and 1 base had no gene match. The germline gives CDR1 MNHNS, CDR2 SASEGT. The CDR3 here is CASSDDRGTEAFF. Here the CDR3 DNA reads TGTGCCAGCAGTGATGACAGGGGCACTGAAGCTTTCTTT.

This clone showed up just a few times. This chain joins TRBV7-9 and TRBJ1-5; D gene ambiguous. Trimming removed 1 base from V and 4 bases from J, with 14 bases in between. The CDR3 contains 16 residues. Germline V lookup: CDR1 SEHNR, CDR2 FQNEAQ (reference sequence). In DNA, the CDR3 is TGTGCCAGCAGCTTAGATCCGGGGAGAGATAATCAGCCCCAGCATTTT. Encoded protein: CASSLDPGRDNQPQHF.

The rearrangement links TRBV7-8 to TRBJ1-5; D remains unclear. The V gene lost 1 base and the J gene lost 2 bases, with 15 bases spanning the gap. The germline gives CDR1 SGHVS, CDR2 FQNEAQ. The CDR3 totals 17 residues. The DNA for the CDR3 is TGTGCCAGCAGCTTAGGTGGAGGACGACGGGGCAATCAGCCCCAGCATTTT. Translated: CASSLGGGRRGNQPQHF. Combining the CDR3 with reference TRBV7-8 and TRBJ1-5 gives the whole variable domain GAGVSQSPRYKVAKRGQDVALRCDPISGHVSLFWYQQALGQGPEFLTYFQNEAQLDKSGLPSDRFFAERPEGSVSTLKIQRTQQEDSAVYLCASSLGGGRRGNQPQHFGDGTRLSIL.

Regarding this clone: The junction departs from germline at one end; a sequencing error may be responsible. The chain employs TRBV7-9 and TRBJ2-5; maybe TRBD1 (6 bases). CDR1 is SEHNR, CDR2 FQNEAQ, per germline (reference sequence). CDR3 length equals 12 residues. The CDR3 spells CASSLATGSLNF. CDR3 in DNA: TGTGCCAGCAGCTTAGCTACAGGGTCCCTTAACTTC.

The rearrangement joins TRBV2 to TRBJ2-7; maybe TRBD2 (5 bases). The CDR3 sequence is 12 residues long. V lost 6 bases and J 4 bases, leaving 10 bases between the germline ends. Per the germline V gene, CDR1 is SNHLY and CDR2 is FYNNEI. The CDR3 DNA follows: TGTGCCAGCAGGGCTAGCAGTTACGAGCAGTACTTC. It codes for CASRASSYEQYF.

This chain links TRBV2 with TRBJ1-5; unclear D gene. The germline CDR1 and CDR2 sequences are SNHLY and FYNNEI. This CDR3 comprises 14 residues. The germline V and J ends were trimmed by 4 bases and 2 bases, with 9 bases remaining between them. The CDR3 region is CASSGGMGNQPQHF. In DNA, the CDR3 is TGTGCCAGCAGTGGCGGGATGGGCAATCAGCCCCAGCATTTT.

CDR3 loop: CASNRAMNYGYTF. The CDR3 DNA follows: TGTGCCAGTAACAGGGCCATGAACTATGGCTACACCTTC. J is TRBJ1-2 and V is TRBV19, with D perhaps TRBD1 (6 bases). The ends were cut back, 7 bases at V and 2 bases at J, with 11 bases in the middle. The CDR3 is 13 residues long. Germline V gene sequence: CDR1 LNHDA, CDR2 SQIVND (reference sequence).

Written as DNA, the CDR3 is TGTGCCAGCAGCCAAACCAGGGGTCCTGAAGCTTTCTTT. This gives the protein CASSQTRGPEAFF. This rearrangement joins TRBV3-1 (or the pseudogene TRBV3-2) to TRBJ1-1; TRBD1 might be the D (6 bases). Germline CDR1 LGHDT, CDR2 YNNKEL (reference sequence). The germline V and J ends were trimmed by 2 bases and 6 bases, with 10 bases remaining between them. The CDR3 loop spans 13 amino acids.

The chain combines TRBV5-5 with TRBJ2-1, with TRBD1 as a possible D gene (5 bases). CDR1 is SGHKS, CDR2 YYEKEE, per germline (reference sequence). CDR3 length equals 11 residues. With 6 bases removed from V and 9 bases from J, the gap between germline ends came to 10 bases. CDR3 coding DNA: TGTGCCAGCAAGCGACAGACTGAGCAGTTCTTC. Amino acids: CASKRQTEQFF.

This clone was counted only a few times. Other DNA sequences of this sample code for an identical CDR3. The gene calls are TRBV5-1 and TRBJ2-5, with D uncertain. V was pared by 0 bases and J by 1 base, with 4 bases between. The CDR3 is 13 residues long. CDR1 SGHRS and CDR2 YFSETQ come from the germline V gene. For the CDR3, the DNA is TGCGCCAGCAGCTTGGACACCCAAGAGACCCAGTACTTC. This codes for CASSLDTQETQYF. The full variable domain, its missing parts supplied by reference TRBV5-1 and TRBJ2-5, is KAGVTQTPRYLIKTRGQQVTLSCSPISGHRSVSWYQQTPGQGLQFLFEYFSETQRNKGNFPGRFSGRQFSNSRSEMNVSTLELGDSALYLCASSLDTQETQYFGPGTRLLVL.

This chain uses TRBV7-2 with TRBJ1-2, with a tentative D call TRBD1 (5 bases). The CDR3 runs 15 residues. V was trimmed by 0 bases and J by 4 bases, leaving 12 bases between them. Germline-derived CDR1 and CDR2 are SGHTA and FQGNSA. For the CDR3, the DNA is TGTGCCAGCAGCTTAGCGCATGGGGCTGGCTATGGCTACACCTTC. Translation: CASSLAHGAGYGYTF.

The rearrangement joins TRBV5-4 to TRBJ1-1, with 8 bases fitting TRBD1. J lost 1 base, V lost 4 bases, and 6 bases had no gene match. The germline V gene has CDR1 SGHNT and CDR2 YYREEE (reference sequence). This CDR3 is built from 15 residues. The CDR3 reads CASSQSTGANTEAFF. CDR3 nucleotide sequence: TGTGCCAGCAGCCAATCGACAGGGGCGAACACTGAAGCTTTCTTT.

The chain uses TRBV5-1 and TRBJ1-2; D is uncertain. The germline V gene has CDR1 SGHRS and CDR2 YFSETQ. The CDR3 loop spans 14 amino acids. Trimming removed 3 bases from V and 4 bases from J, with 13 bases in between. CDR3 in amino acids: CASSSSTDIYGYTF. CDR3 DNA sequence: TGCGCCAGCAGCTCAAGTACAGACATCTATGGCTACACCTTC.

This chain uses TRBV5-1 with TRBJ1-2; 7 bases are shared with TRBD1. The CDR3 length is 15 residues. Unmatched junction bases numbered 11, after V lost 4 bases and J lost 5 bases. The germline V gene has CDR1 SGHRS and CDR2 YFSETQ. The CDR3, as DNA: TGCGCCAGCAGCCAAAGACAGGGCGGAGTATATGGCTACACCTTC. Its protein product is CASSQRQGGVYGYTF.

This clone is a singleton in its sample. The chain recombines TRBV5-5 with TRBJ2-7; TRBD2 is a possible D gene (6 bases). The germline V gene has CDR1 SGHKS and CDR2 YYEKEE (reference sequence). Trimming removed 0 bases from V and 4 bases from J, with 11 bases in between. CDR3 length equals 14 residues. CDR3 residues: CASSLETSGYEQYF. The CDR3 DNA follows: TGTGCCAGCAGCTTGGAGACTAGTGGTTACGAGCAGTACTTC.